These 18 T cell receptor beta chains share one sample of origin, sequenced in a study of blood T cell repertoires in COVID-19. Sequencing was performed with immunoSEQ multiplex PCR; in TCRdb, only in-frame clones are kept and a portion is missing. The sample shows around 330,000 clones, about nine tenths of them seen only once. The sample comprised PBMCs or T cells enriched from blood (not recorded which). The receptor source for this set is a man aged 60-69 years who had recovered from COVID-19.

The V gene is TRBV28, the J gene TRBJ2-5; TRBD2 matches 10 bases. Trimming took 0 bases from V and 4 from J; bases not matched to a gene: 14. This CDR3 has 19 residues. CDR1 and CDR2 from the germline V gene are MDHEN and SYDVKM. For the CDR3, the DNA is TGTGCCAGCAGTTTATGTTCCTCGGGGCTAGCGGGAGAACGAGAGACCCAGTACTTC. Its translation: CASSLCSSGLAGERETQYF.

Here the CDR3 reads CASSLYQLSGRPSYEQYF. The CDR3 DNA is TGTGCCAGCAGTTTATACCAGCTAAGTGGGAGACCCTCCTACGAGCAGTACTTC. V gene TRBV27 combines with J gene TRBJ2-7; D perhaps matches TRBD2 (5 bases). This CDR3 has 18 residues. Trimming pared 1 base from V and 0 bases from J, leaving 19 bases between. CDR1 is MNHEY, CDR2 SMNVEV, per germline (reference sequence).

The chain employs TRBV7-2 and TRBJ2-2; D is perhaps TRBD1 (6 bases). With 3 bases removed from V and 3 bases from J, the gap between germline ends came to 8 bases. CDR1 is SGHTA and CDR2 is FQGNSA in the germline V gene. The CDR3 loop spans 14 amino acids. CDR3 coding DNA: TGTGCCAGCAGCTTTTCAGGGGACACCGGGGAGCTGTTTTTT. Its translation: CASSFSGDTGELFF.

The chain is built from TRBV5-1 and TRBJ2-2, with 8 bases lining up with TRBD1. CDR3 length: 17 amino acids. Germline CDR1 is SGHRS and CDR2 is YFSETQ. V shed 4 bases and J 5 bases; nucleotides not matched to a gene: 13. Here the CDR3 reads CASSSPSGQGRTGELFF. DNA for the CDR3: TGCGCCAGCAGCAGCCCCAGCGGACAGGGTAGGACCGGGGAGCTGTTTTTT.

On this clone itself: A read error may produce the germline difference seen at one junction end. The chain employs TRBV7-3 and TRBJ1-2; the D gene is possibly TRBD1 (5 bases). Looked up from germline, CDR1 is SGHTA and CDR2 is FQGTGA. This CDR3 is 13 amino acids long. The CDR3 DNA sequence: TGTGCCAGCAGCTTAGGGCAGGGTGATAACGCCGTATTC. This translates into CASSLGQGDNAVF. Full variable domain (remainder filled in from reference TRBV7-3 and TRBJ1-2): GAGVSQTPSNKVTEKGKYVELRCDPISGHTALYWYRQSLGQGPEFLIYFQGTGAADDSGLPNDRFFAVRPEGSVSTLKIQRTERGDSAVYLCASSLGQGDNAVFGSGTRLTVV.

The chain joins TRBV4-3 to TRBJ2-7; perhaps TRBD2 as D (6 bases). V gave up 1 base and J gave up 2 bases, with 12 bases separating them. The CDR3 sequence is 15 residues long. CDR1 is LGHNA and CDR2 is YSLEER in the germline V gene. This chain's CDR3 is CASSQAAGPAYEQYF. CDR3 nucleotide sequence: TGCGCCAGCAGCCAAGCTGCGGGACCAGCCTACGAGCAGTACTTC.

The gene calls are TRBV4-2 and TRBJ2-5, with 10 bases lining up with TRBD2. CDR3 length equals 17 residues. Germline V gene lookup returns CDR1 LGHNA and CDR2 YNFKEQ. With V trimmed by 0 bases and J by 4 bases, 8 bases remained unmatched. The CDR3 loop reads CASSQDGASGSVETQYF. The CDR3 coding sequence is TGTGCCAGCAGCCAAGATGGGGCTAGCGGGAGTGTAGAGACCCAGTACTTC.

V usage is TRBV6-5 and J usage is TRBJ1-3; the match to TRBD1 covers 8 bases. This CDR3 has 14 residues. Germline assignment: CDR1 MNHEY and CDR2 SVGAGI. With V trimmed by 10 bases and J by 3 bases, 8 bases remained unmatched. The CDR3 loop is CATAGQGRGNTIYF. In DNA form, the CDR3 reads TGTGCCACCGCCGGACAGGGCCGTGGAAACACCATATATTTT.

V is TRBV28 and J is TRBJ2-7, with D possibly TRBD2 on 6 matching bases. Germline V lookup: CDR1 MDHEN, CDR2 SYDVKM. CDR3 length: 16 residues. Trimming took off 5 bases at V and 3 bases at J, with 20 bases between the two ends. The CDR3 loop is CASSLGGGDSRYEQYF. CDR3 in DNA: TGTGCCAGCAGTCTGGGGGGAGGAGACAGTCGCTACGAGCAGTACTTC.

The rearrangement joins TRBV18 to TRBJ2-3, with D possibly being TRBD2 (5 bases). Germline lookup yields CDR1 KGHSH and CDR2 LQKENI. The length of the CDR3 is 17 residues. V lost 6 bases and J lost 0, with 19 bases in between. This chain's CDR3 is CASSPSVAGGSTDTQYF. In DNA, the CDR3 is TGTGCCAGCTCCCCCTCAGTGGCAGGAGGAAGCACAGATACGCAGTATTTT. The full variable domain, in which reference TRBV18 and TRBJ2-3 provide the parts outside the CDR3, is NAGVMQNPRHLVRRRGQEARLRCSPMKGHSHVYWYRQLPEEGLKFMVYLQKENIIDESGMPKERFSAEFPKEGPSILRIQQVVRGDSAAYFCASSPSVAGGSTDTQYFGPGTRLTVL.

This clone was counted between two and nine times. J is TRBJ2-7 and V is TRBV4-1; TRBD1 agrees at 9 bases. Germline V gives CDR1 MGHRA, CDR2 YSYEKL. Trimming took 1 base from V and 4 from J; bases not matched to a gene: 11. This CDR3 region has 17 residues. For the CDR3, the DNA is TGCGCCAGCAGCCAAGTAGTGGCCGGGACAGGGTCATACGAGCAGTACTTC. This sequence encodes CASSQVVAGTGSYEQYF.

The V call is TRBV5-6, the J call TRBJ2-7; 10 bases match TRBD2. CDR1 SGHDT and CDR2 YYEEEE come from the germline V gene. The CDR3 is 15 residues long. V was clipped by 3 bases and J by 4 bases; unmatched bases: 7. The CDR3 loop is CASSSAGTSEYEQYF. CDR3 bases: TGTGCCAGCAGCTCGGCCGGGACTAGCGAATACGAGCAGTACTTC.

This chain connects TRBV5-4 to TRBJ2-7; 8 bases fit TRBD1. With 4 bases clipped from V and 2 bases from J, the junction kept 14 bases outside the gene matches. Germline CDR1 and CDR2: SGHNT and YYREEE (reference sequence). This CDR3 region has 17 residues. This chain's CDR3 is CASSSRDRLTSAYEQYF. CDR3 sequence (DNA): TGTGCCAGCAGCAGCCGGGACAGGCTGACCTCAGCCTACGAGCAGTACTTC. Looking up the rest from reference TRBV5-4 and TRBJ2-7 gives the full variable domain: ETGVTQSPTHLIKTRGQQVTLRCSSQSGHNTVSWYQQALGQGPQFIFQYYREEENGRGNFPPRFSGLQFPNYSSELNVNALELDDSALYLCASSSRDRLTSAYEQYFGPGTRLTVT.

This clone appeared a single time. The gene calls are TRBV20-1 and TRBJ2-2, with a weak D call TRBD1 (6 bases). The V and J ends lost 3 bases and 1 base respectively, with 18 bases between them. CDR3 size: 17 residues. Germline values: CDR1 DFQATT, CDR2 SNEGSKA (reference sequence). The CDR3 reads CSASGWTANRNTGELFF. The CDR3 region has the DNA TGCAGTGCTAGTGGTTGGACAGCGAATCGGAACACCGGGGAGCTGTTTTTT.

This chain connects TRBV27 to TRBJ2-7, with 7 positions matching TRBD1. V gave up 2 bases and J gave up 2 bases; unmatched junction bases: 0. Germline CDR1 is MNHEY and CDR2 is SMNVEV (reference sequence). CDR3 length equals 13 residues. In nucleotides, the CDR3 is TGTGCCAGCAGTTTAGACAGGGCCTACGAGCAGTACTTC. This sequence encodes CASSLDRAYEQYF.

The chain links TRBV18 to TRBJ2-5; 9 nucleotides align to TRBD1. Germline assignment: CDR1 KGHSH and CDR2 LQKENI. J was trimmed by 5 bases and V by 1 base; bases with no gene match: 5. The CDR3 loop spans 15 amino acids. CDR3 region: CASSPRGQGIETQYF. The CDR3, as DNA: TGTGCCAGCTCACCACGAGGACAGGGGATCGAGACCCAGTACTTC.

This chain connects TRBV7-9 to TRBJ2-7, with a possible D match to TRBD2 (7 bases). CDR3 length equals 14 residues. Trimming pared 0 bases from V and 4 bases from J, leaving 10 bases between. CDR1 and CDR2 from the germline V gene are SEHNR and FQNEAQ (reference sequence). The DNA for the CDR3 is TGTGCCAGCAGCTTAGCGGGGGGGCAGTACGAGCAGTACTTC. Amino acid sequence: CASSLAGGQYEQYF.

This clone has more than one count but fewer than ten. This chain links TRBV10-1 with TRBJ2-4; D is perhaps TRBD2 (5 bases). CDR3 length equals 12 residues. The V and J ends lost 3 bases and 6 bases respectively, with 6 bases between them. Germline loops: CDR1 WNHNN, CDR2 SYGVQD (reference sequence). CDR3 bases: TGCGCCAGCAGTGAACGGGGAAACATTCAGTACTTC. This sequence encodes CASSERGNIQYF.